This entry concerns a single T cell receptor beta chain. This record belongs to a study of blood T cell repertoires in COVID-19. Germline lookup yields CDR1 SQVTM and CDR2 ANQGSEA. The CDR3 length is 11 residues. Trimming cost V 7 bases and J 9 bases; bases outside gene matches: 7. The table came from immunoSEQ multiplex PCR; TCRdb's copy has only in-frame clones and leaves some out. Of more than 100,000 clones in the sample, less than 85% were seen once. This sequence originates from a human donor with acute or convalescent COVID-19. The donor label of this sample is uncertain. The sample taken for sequencing was peripheral blood. The chain employs TRBV29-1 and TRBJ2-3, with TRBD2 matching over 7 bases. For the CDR3, the DNA is TGCAGCGCCTGGGGCGGGGGAACGCAGTATTTT. Its protein is CSAWGGGTQYF.